This T cell receptor (beta chain) was identified during a study of shared clonotypes between healthy human individuals. Study context: Each donor had three CD4 naive, three CD4 memory, two CD8 naive and one CD8 memory plate.

Between the trimmed V and J ends, which lost 2 bases and 5 bases, there was a span of 3 bases. The CDR3 runs 11 residues. Per the germline V gene, CDR1 is SEHNR and CDR2 is FQNEAQ (reference sequence). About this clone: A single base separates this from a much larger clone, so it may be a read error. This sample also contains other DNA sequences that code for the same CDR3.

Assay runs were performed at deep level. Measured with immunoSEQ multiplex PCR; TCRdb has only the in-frame clones, and not every one. Seen here are nearly 1 million clones, less than 85% observed once, and the top ten hold roughly 1.5%. What was sequenced was memory CD4+ T cells sorted from blood. Subset meaning: CD45RA-negative fraction. The TCR was taken from a man between 18 and 29 years old in good health. The chain joins TRBV7-9 to TRBJ2-5; unclear D gene. The CDR3 DNA is TGTGCCAGCAGCTTACAGGAGACCCAGTACTTC. Protein: CASSLQETQYF.